This T cell receptor beta chain appears in the sequencing data of a study of cytomegalovirus exposure and HLA in healthy donors. This clone was observed a handful of times. The target antigen is unknown. Whereas donors were nominally healthy upon sampling, unrecorded immune exposures were probable. Primers for the PCR totalled 60 Vbeta and 13 Jbeta. Clones were read by immunoSEQ multiplex PCR, and TCRdb kept only the in-frame ones, dropping some. The profile shows more than 150,000 clones, 76% of them singletons. The CDR3 totals 14 residues. V lost 4 bases to trimming and J lost 0 bases, with 10 bases between them. Germline assignment: CDR1 ENHRY and CDR2 SYGVKD. Notes on the study in general: Another analysis was done later, and it associated approximately 15,000 TCR beta sequences with HLA alleles at 0.05 false discovery rate. TCR beta V- and J-gene trimming, according to a later analysis, was linked to a missense DCLRE1C variant.

What was sequenced was PBMCs. This sequence was found in a man younger than 35 in good health and CMV-seronegative. The V call is TRBV10-3, the J call TRBJ2-7; D is undetermined. For the CDR3, the DNA is TGTGCCATCAGTGTTTCGACTCACTCCTACGAGCAGTACTTC. Amino acid sequence: CAISVSTHSYEQYF.